The source of this TCR beta chain is a study of chemoradiotherapy in HPV16-positive cancers. Study results and caveats: In HPV16-positive patients, HPV-responsive T-cell expansion tracked better recurrence-free survival. Only a couple of HPV16-positive patients supplied the functional HPV-specificity definition.

As regards this clone: Its antigen is currently unknown.

Assay: immunoSEQ multiplex PCR; the TCRdb copy retains only in-frame clones and omits some. The table has about 23,000 clones, roughly 89% seen once. V was clipped by 3 bases and J by 8 bases, with 10 bases between them. This CDR3 is built from 12 residues. CDR1 is SGHTA and CDR2 is FQGTGA in the germline V gene. This chain links TRBV7-3 with TRBJ2-5, with a weak D call TRBD1 (5 bases). Specimen: blood, collected from a patient who underwent chemoradiotherapy. The clonotype originates from a human donor with HPV-associated anogenital cancer. The CDR3 is CASSLETGTQYF. CDR3 bases: TGTGCCAGCAGCTTGGAAACAGGCACCCAGTACTTC. Supplemented by reference TRBV7-3 and TRBJ2-5, the full variable domain reads GAGVSQTPSNKVTEKGKYVELRCDPISGHTALYWYRQSLGQGPEFLIYFQGTGAADDSGLPNDRFFAVRPEGSVSTLKIQRTERGDSAVYLCASSLETGTQYFGPGTRLLVL.